These 14 T cell receptor beta chains came from one sample sequenced in a study of blood T cell repertoires in COVID-19. Sequencing used immunoSEQ multiplex PCR; TCRdb keeps in-frame clones, though not all of them. Here the sample spans nearly 100,000 clones, 80% to 90% being singletons. Source material: peripheral blood. These receptor sequences come from a man at least 80 years old with acute or convalescent COVID-19.

This clone has a handful of counts. This sequence joins TRBV2 and TRBJ2-1; 14 nucleotides line up with TRBD2. The CDR3 is made up of 14 amino acids. Unmatched junction bases numbered 6, after V lost 7 bases and J lost 10 bases. The germline V gene has CDR1 SNHLY and CDR2 FYNNEI. CDR3: CASKKTSGRGEQFF. CDR3 sequence (DNA): TGTGCCAGCAAAAAGACTAGCGGGAGGGGCGAGCAGTTCTTC.

The gene calls are TRBV2 and TRBJ2-1; the D gene is possibly TRBD1 (6 bases). V lost 2 bases to trimming and J lost 15 bases, with 20 bases between them. Germline-derived CDR1 and CDR2 are SNHLY and FYNNEI. The CDR3 covers 14 residues. The CDR3, as DNA: TGTGCCAGCAGTGAAAGGGGGAACGGCGGAGCGACGTTCTTC. This gives the protein CASSERGNGGATFF. The full variable domain, its missing parts supplied by reference TRBV2 and TRBJ2-1, is EPEVTQTPSHQVTQMGQEVILRCVPISNHLYFYWYRQILGQKVEFLVSFYNNEISEKSEIFDDQFSVERPDGSNFTLKIRSTKLEDSAMYFCASSERGNGGATFFGPGTRLTVL.

This clone was found once. V is TRBV3-1 (or the pseudogene TRBV3-2) and J is TRBJ2-5, with D perhaps TRBD1 (7 bases). V was trimmed by 0 bases and J by 4 bases, leaving 18 bases between them. The CDR3 loop spans 17 amino acids. The germline V gene encodes CDR1 LGHDT and CDR2 YNNKEL (reference sequence). The CDR3 nucleotides are TGTGCCAGCAGCCAAGATCGGTGGACTCAGGGGGGAGAGACCCAGTACTTC. Its protein product is CASSQDRWTQGGETQYF.

V is TRBV2 and J is TRBJ2-7, with TRBD1 matching 7 bases. Germline V gene lookup returns CDR1 SNHLY and CDR2 FYNNEI. The junction had 2 bases not matched to a gene; V was cut back by 3 bases and J by 0 bases. This CDR3 is 14 amino acids long. The CDR3 region is CASSETGSSYEQYF. DNA of the CDR3: TGTGCCAGCAGTGAGACAGGGTCCTCCTACGAGCAGTACTTC.

The chain carries TRBV18 and TRBJ1-6; the match to TRBD1 covers 9 bases. This CDR3 is 17 amino acids long. V was clipped by 3 bases and J by 9 bases; unmatched bases: 12. Germline lookup yields CDR1 KGHSH and CDR2 LQKENI. This CDR3 reads CASSPKPGQGFGSPLHF. CDR3 DNA sequence: TGTGCCAGCTCACCCAAACCGGGACAGGGCTTCGGTTCACCCCTCCACTTT.

This chain links TRBV10-3 with TRBJ1-2, with D uncertain. Per the germline V gene, CDR1 is ENHRY and CDR2 is SYGVKD. Deletions cut 2 bases from V and 2 bases from J, with 6 bases between. The CDR3 consists of 13 residues. The CDR3 region has the DNA TGTGCCATCAGTGAGGTCCCGAACTATGGCTACACCTTC. Translation gives CAISEVPNYGYTF.

This clone showed up just once. The V gene is TRBV6-5, the J gene TRBJ1-3; D unclear. Trimming removed 4 bases from V and 0 bases from J, with 4 bases in between. Germline V gene sequence: CDR1 MNHEY, CDR2 SVGAGI. The CDR3 has 13 residues. DNA for the CDR3: TGTGCCAGCAGTTCTGTCTCTGGAAACACCATATATTTT. As protein: CASSSVSGNTIYF.

The rearrangement links TRBV19 to TRBJ2-3, with a weak D call TRBD1 (7 bases). CDR1 LNHDA and CDR2 SQIVND come from the germline V gene (reference sequence). Trimming cost V 4 bases and J 5 bases, with 19 bases left between them. The CDR3 runs to 16 residues. The CDR3 nucleotides are TGTGCCAGTAGTACCCCAACACAGGGGACTCGAGATACGCAGTATTTT. It codes for CASSTPTQGTRDTQYF.

This clone showed up just once. The rearrangement links TRBV10-2 to TRBJ2-1, with 7 bases fitting TRBD2. Germline V gives CDR1 WSHSY, CDR2 SAAADI. The CDR3 spans 16 residues. Losses at the gene ends were 0 bases for V and 6 bases for J; bases not matched to a gene: 8. The CDR3 bases are TGCGCCAGCAGTGAGTCGGCCGGGAGGACTGTCAATGAGCAGTTCTTC. It codes for CASSESAGRTVNEQFF.

This clone is a singleton in its sample. V gene TRBV6-4 combines with J gene TRBJ1-1, with a weak D call TRBD1 (6 bases). The CDR3 is 14 residues long. The germline gives CDR1 MRHNA, CDR2 SNTAGT. V lost 6 bases, J lost 6 bases, and 17 bases lay in between. CDR3 coding DNA: TGTGCCAGCAGAGTTACAGGGTTGGGCTCTGAAGCTTTCTTT. The encoded protein is CASRVTGLGSEAFF.

The chain employs TRBV2 and TRBJ1-2; the match to TRBD1 covers 9 bases. Unmatched junction bases numbered 10, after V lost 5 bases and J lost 6 bases. Germline loops: CDR1 SNHLY, CDR2 FYNNEI. This CDR3 comprises 15 residues. The CDR3 reads CASSKIGTGRDGYTF. The CDR3 bases are TGTGCCAGCAGTAAAATCGGGACAGGGAGGGATGGCTACACCTTC.

This clone was detected a few times. Here the CDR3 reads CASRFDSYGYTF. The CDR3 nucleotides are TGTGCCAGCAGATTTGACAGTTATGGCTACACCTTC. The chain has TRBV6-6 and TRBJ1-2, with D possibly being TRBD1 (5 bases). CDR3 length: 12 amino acids. Per germline, CDR1 MNHNY and CDR2 SVGAGI (reference sequence). Trimming took 6 bases from V and 5 from J, leaving 10 bases between them.

The chain combines TRBV5-8 with TRBJ2-2, with D possibly matching TRBD2 (5 bases). Trimming pared 4 bases from V and 6 bases from J, leaving 16 bases between. Germline V gene data show CDR1 as SGHTS and CDR2 as YDEGEE. CDR3 length: 15 residues. CDR3 coding DNA: TGTGCCAGCAGCCTCAGGTCCAGCGGCCCCGGGGAGCTGTTTTTT. Protein product: CASSLRSSGPGELFF.

The chain couples TRBV7-2 to TRBJ1-3; D is perhaps TRBD1 (6 bases). In germline, CDR1 is SGHTA, CDR2 FQGNSA. This CDR3 has 15 amino acids. V lost 3 bases to trimming and J lost 4 bases, with 13 bases between them. DNA for the CDR3: TGTGCCAGCAGCTTCGGCGGGGGGCTCGGAAACACCATATATTTT. Protein: CASSFGGGLGNTIYF.